The T cell receptor (beta chain) described here comes from a study of blood T cells in healthy people across ages. This clonotype was observed a handful of times. V was pared by 4 bases and J by 6 bases, with 12 bases between. This CDR3 is 13 amino acids long. Germline V gene data show CDR1 as MGHDK and CDR2 as SYGVNS. Together with a sample-barcoded 5' primer, a J-beta primer mix was included in a second PCR lasting about 6 to 11 cycles. TCRdb recomputed calls from the 5' RACE reads with MiXCR, one row per CDR3 protein. Of fewer than 900,000 distinct CDR3 sequences listed, about 42% are singletons. This chain connects TRBV25-1 to TRBJ1-2; D unresolved. The sequencing sample was made of blood. The TCR was taken from a woman aged 60-75 years in good health. CDR3: CASSGSVFHGYTF. Here the CDR3 DNA reads TGTGCCAGCAGTGGCAGTGTTTTCCATGGCTACACCTTC.